This T cell receptor (beta chain) was sequenced during a study of T cell responses to AZD1222 COVID-19 vaccine. General study points: In a largely white British group with more females than males, clonal diversity was possibly underestimated. Seropositive status at baseline applied to only five to seven AZD1222 recipients.

Assay: immunoSEQ multiplex PCR; the TCRdb copy retains only in-frame clones and omits some. The repertoire holds around 81,000 clones, with about 84% as singletons. This clone was seen only once. Its antigen is not identified. Germline CDR1 and CDR2: SGHRS and YFSETQ. The V gene lost 4 bases and the J gene lost 1 base, with 8 bases spanning the gap. The CDR3 is made up of 13 amino acids. The material sequenced was peripheral blood, taken on day 0 of AZD1222 vaccination. The chain carries TRBV5-1 and TRBJ1-1; D is ambiguous. The receptor comes from an adult in good health. The DNA of the CDR3 is TGCGCCAGCAGCCGCCCTTCGAACACTGAAGCTTTCTTT. Translated, it gives CASSRPSNTEAFF.